This T cell receptor beta chain was documented in a study of T-cell memory formation after mild COVID-19. Study conclusions and caveats: Cross-reactive memory seemingly joined, as some responding clones were found in pre-infection memory. Largely, contracting CD4+ clones fell within CM and EM, and contracting CD8+ clones within EMRA.

TCR alpha and TCR beta cDNA libraries carrying sample barcodes and UMIs were produced by 5'RACE using constant-segment primers. TCRdb re-analysed the 5' RACE reads in MiXCR, keeping a single row per CDR3 protein. Seen here are 140,000 or so distinct CDR3 sequences, 13% to 15% observed once, and the top ten hold less than 30%. Unmatched junction bases numbered 5, after V lost 5 bases and J lost 2 bases. CDR3 length: 15 residues. Per the germline V gene, CDR1 is SEHNR and CDR2 is FQNEAQ (reference sequence). In its sample, this clonotype was seen many times. What it binds is unknown. The source of this sequence is an adult woman who had mild COVID-19 (a few samples of this study predate the infection). Cell type and time point are not known. The chain has TRBV7-9 and TRBJ2-1, with 8 bases matching TRBD1. The sequencing input was PBMCs or a T cell subset sorted from them (not recorded which). The CDR3 reads CASSPTGDPYNEQFF. Here the CDR3 DNA reads TGTGCCAGCAGCCCGACAGGGGACCCCTACAATGAGCAGTTCTTC.